The subject of this entry is one TCR beta chain. This sample was taken from a study of blood T cell repertoires in COVID-19. Trimming cost V 7 bases and J 3 bases, with 16 bases left between them. This CDR3 is built from 15 residues. Germline CDR1 is MDHEN and CDR2 is SYDVKM. Data came from immunoSEQ multiplex PCR; TCRdb stores just in-frame clones and leaves some out. Of about 240,000 clones in the sample, roughly 85% were seen once. The chain couples TRBV28 to TRBJ1-5, with a tentative D call TRBD1 (6 bases). Sequencing input: peripheral blood. The source is a woman aged 18-29 years with acute or convalescent COVID-19. CDR3 amino acids: CASNPFRGTNQPQHF. CDR3 DNA sequence: TGTGCCAGCAATCCGTTCAGGGGAACCAATCAGCCCCAGCATTTT.